The 2 T cell receptor beta chains reported below all come from one sample, sequenced in a study of OX40 agonist ivuxolimab in advanced cancers. Using immunoSEQ multiplex PCR, the repertoire was profiled, and TCRdb retains in-frame clones only, with some absent. The sample includes about 53,000 clones, roughly nine tenths of them seen just once. The specimen comprised CD4+ or CD8+ T cells sorted from blood, sampled in a trial of the OX40 agonist ivuxolimab. All receptors derive from an adult with an advanced solid tumor such as melanoma, head and neck, liver or kidney cancer.

V is TRBV28 and J is TRBJ2-2, with D hard to call. Germline CDR1 and CDR2: MDHEN and SYDVKM. The V and J ends lost 5 bases and 7 bases respectively, with 11 bases between them. The CDR3 consists of 13 residues. The DNA for the CDR3 is TGTGCCAGCAGTCTAAGTCTCATCGGGGAGCTGTTTTTT. Its protein product is CASSLSLIGELFF.

The rearrangement uses TRBV19 and TRBJ2-7; 7 nucleotides align to TRBD2. Germline CDR1 reads LNHDA; CDR2 reads SQIVND (reference sequence). J was trimmed by 6 bases and V by 5 bases; bases with no gene match: 13. The CDR3 covers 15 residues. CDR3 DNA sequence: TGTGCCAGTAGTCCCCTTGGCGGGAGCGTCGGCGAGCAGTACTTC. The encoded protein is CASSPLGGSVGEQYF.